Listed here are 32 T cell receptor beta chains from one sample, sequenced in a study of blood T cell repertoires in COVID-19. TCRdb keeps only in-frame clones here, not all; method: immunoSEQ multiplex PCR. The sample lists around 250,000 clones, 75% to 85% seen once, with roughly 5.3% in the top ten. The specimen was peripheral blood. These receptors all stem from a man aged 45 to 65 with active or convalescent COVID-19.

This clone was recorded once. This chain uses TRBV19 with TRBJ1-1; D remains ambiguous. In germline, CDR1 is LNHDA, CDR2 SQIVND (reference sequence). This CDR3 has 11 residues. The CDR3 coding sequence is TGTGGGTCCCAGATGAACACTGAAGCTTTCTTT. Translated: CGSQMNTEAFF.

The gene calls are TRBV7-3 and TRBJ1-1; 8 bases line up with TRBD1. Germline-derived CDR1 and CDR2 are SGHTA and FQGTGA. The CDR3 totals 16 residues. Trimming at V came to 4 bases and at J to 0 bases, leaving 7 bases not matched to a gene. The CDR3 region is CASSSQGAGMNTEAFF. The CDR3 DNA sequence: TGTGCCAGCAGCTCCCAGGGGGCCGGGATGAACACTGAAGCTTTCTTT. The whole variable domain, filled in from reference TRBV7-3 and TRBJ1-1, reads GAGVSQTPSNKVTEKGKYVELRCDPISGHTALYWYRQSLGQGPEFLIYFQGTGAADDSGLPNDRFFAVRPEGSVSTLKIQRTERGDSAVYLCASSSQGAGMNTEAFFGQGTRLTVV.

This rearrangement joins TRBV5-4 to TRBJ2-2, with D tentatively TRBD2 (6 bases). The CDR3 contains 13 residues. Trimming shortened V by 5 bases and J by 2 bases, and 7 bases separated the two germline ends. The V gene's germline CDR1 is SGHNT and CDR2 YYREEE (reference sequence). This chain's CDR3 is CASSSGNTGELFF. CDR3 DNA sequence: TGTGCCAGCAGTAGCGGTAACACCGGGGAGCTGTTTTTT.

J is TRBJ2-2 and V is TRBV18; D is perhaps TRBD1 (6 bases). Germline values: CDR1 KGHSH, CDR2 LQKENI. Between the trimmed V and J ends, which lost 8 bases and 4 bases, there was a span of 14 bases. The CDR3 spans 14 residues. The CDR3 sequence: CASQDRSSTGELFF. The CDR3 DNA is TGTGCCAGCCAAGACAGGTCCAGCACCGGGGAGCTGTTTTTT.

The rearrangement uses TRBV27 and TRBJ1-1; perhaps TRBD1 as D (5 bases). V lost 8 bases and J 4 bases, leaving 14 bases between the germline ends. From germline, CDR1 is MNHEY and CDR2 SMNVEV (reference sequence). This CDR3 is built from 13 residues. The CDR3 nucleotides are TGTGCCAGCTATCCACCAGGGCGCACTGAAGCTTTCTTT. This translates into CASYPPGRTEAFF.

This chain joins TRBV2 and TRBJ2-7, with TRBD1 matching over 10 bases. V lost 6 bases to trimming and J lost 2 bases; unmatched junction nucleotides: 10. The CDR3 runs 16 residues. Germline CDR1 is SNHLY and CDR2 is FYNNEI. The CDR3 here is CASRATTGTGAYEQYF. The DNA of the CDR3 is TGTGCCAGCAGGGCCACCACCGGGACAGGGGCCTACGAGCAGTACTTC.

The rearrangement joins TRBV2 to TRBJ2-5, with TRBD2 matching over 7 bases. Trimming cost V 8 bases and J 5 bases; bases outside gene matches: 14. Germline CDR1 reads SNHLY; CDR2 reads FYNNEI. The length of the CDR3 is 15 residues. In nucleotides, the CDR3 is TGTGCCAGCCGGGCGGGAGTATCCCTGGTGGAGACCCAGTACTTC. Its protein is CASRAGVSLVETQYF.

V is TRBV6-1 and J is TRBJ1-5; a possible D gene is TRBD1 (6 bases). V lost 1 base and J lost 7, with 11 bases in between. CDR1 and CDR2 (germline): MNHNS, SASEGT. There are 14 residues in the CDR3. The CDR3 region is CASSEVGAGQPQHF. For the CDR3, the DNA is TGTGCCAGCAGTGAAGTGGGGGCAGGGCAGCCCCAGCATTTT.

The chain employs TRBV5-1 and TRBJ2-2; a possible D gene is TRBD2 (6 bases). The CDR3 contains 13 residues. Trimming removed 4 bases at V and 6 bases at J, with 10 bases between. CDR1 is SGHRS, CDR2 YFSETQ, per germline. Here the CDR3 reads CASSLPSAGELFF. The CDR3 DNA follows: TGCGCCAGCAGCCTACCTAGCGCCGGGGAGCTGTTTTTT.

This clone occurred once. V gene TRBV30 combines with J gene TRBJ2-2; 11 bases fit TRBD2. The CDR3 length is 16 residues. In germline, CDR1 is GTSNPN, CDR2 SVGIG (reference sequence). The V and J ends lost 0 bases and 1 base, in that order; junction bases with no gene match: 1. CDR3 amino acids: CAWSVLAGGNTGELFF. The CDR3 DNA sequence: TGTGCCTGGAGTGTCCTAGCGGGAGGGAACACCGGGGAGCTGTTTTTT. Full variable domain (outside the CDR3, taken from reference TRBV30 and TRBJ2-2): SQTIHQWPATLVQPVGSPLSLECTVEGTSNPNLYWYRQAAGRGLQLLFYSVGIGQISSEVPQNLSASRPQDRQFILSSKKLLLSDSGFYLCAWSVLAGGNTGELFFGEGSRLTVL.

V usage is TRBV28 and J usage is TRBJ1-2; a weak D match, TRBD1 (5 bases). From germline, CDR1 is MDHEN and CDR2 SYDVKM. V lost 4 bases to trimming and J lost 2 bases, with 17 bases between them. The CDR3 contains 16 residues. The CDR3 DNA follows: TGTGCCAGCAGTTCCACCTTGGGGCAGCACAACTATGGCTACACCTTC. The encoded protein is CASSSTLGQHNYGYTF.

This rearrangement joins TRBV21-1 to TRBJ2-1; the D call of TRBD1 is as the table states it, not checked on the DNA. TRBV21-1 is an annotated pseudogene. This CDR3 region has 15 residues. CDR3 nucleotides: TGTGCCAGCAGCATCCGGGACAGGGGATTCGGTGAGCAGTTCTTC. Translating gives CASSIRDRGFGEQFF.

The chain's CDR3 is CASKAVAGSTPGAQYF. In DNA form, the CDR3 reads TGCGCCAGCAAGGCTGTTGCCGGGAGTACCCCGGGGGCCCAGTACTTC. The chain joins TRBV5-1 to TRBJ2-5; D might be TRBD2 (6 bases). Deletions cut 6 bases from V and 9 bases from J, with 27 bases between. The germline CDR1 and CDR2 sequences are SGHRS and YFSETQ. The CDR3 has 16 residues.

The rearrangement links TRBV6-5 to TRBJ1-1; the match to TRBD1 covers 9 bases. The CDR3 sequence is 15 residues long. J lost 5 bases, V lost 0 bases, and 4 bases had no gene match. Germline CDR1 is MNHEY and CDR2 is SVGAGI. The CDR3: CASSYSGTGKTEAFF. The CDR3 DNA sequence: TGTGCCAGCAGTTACTCGGGGACAGGGAAAACTGAAGCTTTCTTT.

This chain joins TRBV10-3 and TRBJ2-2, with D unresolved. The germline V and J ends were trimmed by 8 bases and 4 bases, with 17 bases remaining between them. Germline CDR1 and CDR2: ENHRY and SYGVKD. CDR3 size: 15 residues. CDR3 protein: CAIHPGRYSTGELFF. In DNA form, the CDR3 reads TGTGCCATCCATCCCGGTCGATACTCCACCGGGGAGCTGTTTTTT.

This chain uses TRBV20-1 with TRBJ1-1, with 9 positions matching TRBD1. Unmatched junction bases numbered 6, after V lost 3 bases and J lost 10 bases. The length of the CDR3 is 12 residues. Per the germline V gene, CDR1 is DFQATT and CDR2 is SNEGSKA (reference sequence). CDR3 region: CSASPGQGTAFF. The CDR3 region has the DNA TGCAGTGCTAGTCCGGGACAGGGTACAGCTTTCTTT.

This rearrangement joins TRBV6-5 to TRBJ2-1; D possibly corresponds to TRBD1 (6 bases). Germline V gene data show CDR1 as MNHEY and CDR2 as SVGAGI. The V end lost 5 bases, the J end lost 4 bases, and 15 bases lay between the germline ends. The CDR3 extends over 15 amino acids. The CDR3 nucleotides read TGTGCCAGCAGTCTATCAGGGGATAAGTACAATGAGCAGTTCTTC. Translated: CASSLSGDKYNEQFF.

The DNA for the CDR3 is TGTGCCAGCAGTCAGGGACAGGGAGGAAAACTGTTTTTT. Translation gives CASSQGQGGKLFF. This sequence joins TRBV27 and TRBJ1-4, with TRBD1 identical over 9 bases. Germline V gene sequence: CDR1 MNHEY, CDR2 SMNVEV (reference sequence). J gave up 10 bases and V 5 bases, and 5 bases lay outside the gene matches. The CDR3 extends over 13 amino acids.

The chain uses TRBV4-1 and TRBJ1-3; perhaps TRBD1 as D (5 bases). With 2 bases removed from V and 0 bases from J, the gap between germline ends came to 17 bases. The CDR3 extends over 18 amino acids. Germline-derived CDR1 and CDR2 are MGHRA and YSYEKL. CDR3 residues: CASSQSPPGGNSGNTIYF. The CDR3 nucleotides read TGCGCCAGCAGCCAATCCCCTCCCGGGGGGAACTCTGGAAACACCATATATTTT.

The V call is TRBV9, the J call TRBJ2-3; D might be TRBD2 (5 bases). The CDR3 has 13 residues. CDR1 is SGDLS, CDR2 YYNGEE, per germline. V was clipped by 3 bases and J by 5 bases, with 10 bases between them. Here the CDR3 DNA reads TGTGCCAGCAGCGAAGATGGGAGAGATACGCAGTATTTT. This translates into CASSEDGRDTQYF.

CDR3 sequence: CAFSGVGTNTEAFF. For the CDR3, the DNA is TGTGCCTTCAGCGGGGTGGGGACGAACACTGAAGCTTTCTTT. The V and J genes are TRBV6-4 and TRBJ1-1, with D perhaps matching TRBD1 (5 bases). With 11 bases removed from V and 1 base from J, the gap between germline ends came to 17 bases. CDR1 is MRHNA, CDR2 SNTAGT, per germline. The CDR3 runs to 14 residues.

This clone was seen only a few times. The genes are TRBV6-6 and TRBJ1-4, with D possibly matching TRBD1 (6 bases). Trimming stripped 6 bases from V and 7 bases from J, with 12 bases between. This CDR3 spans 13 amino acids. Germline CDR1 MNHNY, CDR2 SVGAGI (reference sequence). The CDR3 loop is CASSRGLGEKLFF. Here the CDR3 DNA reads TGTGCCAGCAGCAGGGGATTGGGTGAAAAACTGTTTTTT.

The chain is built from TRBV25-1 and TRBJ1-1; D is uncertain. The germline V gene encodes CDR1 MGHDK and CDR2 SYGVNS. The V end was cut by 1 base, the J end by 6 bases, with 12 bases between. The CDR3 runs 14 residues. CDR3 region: CASSESPRISEAFF. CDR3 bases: TGTGCCAGCAGTGAATCCCCGAGGATTTCTGAAGCTTTCTTT.

CDR3 bases: TGTGCCAGCAGCTTGGAGGGGAAGGGGTACGAGCAGTACTTC. Protein product: CASSLEGKGYEQYF. The chain uses TRBV5-4 and TRBJ2-7; TRBD1 might be the D (5 bases). Germline V gives CDR1 SGHNT, CDR2 YYREEE (reference sequence). V lost 0 bases and J 4 bases, leaving 11 bases between the germline ends. The CDR3 totals 14 residues.

The CDR3 loop is CASSQVTAAYQPQHF. CDR3 nucleotide sequence: TGTGCCAGCAGCCAAGTGACCGCGGCGTATCAGCCCCAGCATTTT. The chain joins TRBV4-2 to TRBJ1-5; D uncertain. CDR3 length equals 15 residues. Germline CDR1 and CDR2: LGHNA and YNFKEQ. Trimming shortened V by 1 base and J by 5 bases, and 12 bases separated the two germline ends.

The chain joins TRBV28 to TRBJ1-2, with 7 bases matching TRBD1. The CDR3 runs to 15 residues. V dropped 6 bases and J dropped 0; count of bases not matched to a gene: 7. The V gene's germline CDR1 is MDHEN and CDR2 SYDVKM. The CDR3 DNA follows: TGTGCCAGCAGCACAGGGGACGGAACTAACTATGGCTACACCTTC. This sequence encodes CASSTGDGTNYGYTF.

This CDR3 reads CASRSLESGPQHF. Written as DNA, the CDR3 is TGTGCCAGCAGGTCATTGGAGTCGGGGCCCCAGCATTTT. The rearrangement joins TRBV6-5 to TRBJ1-5; D is unresolved. The length of the CDR3 is 13 residues. The V and J ends lost 6 bases and 9 bases respectively, with 15 bases between them. Germline lookup yields CDR1 MNHEY and CDR2 SVGAGI.

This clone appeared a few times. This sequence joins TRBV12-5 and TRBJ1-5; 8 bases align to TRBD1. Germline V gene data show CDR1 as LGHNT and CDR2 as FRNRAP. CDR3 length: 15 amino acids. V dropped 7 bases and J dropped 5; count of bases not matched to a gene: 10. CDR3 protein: CASALDRGYYQPQHF. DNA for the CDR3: TGTGCTAGTGCCCTCGACAGGGGCTATTATCAGCCCCAGCATTTT.

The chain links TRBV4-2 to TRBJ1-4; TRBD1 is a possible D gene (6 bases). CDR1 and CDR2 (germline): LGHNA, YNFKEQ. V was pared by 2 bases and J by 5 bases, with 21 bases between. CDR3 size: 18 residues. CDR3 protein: CASSQKAPQQGVNEKLFF. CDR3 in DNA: TGTGCCAGCAGCCAAAAAGCGCCCCAACAGGGAGTGAATGAAAAACTGTTTTTT.

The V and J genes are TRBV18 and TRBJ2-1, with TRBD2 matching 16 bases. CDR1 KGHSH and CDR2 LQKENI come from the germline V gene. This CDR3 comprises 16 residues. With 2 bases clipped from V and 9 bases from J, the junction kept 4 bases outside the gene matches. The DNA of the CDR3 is TGTGCCAGCTCACCAGGGACTAGCGGGAGGGCCGGTGAGCAGTTCTTC. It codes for CASSPGTSGRAGEQFF.

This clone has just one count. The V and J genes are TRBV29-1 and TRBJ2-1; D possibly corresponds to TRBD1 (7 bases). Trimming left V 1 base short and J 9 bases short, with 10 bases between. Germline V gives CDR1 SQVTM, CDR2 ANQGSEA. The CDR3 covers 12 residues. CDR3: CSVEGQGGEQFF. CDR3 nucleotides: TGCAGCGTTGAAGGGCAGGGGGGTGAGCAGTTCTTC.

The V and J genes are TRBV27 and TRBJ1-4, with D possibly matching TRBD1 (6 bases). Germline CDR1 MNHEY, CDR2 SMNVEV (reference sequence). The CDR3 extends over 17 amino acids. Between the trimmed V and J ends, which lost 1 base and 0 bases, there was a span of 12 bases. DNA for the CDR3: TGTGCCAGCAGTTTATGGGGCAGGGGTGCAACTAATGAAAAACTGTTTTTT. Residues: CASSLWGRGATNEKLFF. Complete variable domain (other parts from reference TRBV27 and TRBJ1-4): EAQVTQNPRYLITVTGKKLTVTCSQNMNHEYMSWYRQDPGLGLRQIYYSMNVEVTDKGDVPEGYKVSRKEKRNFPLILESPSPNQTSLYFCASSLWGRGATNEKLFFGSGTQLSVL.